This TCR beta chain was captured in a study of blood T cell repertoires in COVID-19. The repertoire was sequenced with immunoSEQ multiplex PCR; TCRdb's copy has only in-frame clones and lacks some. Found here are fewer than 250,000 clones, 84% of them singletons; the top ten hold around 5.5%. This receptor was obtained from a woman in her 70s with active or convalescent COVID-19. The sequenced sample was peripheral blood.

CDR3 amino acids: CASSTPTGSQPQHF. CDR3 coding DNA: TGTGCCAGCAGTACACCGACAGGGAGCCAGCCCCAGCATTTT. The chain recombines TRBV6-6 with TRBJ1-5; 7 bases line up with TRBD1. The ends lost 5 bases at V and 7 bases at J; junction bases unmatched: 8. CDR3 length: 14 residues. From germline, CDR1 is MNHNY and CDR2 SVGAGI (reference sequence).